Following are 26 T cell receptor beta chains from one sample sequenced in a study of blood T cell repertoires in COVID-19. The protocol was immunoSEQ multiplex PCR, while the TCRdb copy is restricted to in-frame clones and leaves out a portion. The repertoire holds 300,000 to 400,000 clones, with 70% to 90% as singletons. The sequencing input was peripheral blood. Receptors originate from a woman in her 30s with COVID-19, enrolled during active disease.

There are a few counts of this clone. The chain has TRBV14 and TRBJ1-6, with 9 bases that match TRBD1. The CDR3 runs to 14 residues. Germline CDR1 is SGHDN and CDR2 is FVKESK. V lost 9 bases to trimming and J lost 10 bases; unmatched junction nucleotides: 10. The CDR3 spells CASTGQGRTSPLHF. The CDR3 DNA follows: TGTGCCAGTACGGGACAGGGCCGGACATCACCCCTCCACTTT.

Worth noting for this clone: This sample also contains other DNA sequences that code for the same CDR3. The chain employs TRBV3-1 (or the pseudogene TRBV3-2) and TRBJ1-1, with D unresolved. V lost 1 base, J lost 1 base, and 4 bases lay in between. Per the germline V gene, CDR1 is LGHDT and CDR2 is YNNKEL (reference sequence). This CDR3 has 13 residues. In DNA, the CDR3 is TGTGCCAGCAGCCAAGCGGGGAACACTGAAGCTTTCTTT. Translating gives CASSQAGNTEAFF.

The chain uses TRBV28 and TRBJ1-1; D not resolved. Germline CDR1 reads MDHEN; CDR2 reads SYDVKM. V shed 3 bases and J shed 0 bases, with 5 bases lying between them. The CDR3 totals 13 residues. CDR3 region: CASSFSVNTEAFF. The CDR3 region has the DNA TGTGCCAGCAGTTTTTCGGTGAACACTGAAGCTTTCTTT.

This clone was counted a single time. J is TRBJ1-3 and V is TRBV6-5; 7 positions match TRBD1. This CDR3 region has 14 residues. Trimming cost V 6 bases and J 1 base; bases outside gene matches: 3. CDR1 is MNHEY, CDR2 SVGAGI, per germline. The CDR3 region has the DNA TGTGCCAGCAGGTACAGGGGATCTGGAAACACCATATATTTT. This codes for CASRYRGSGNTIYF.

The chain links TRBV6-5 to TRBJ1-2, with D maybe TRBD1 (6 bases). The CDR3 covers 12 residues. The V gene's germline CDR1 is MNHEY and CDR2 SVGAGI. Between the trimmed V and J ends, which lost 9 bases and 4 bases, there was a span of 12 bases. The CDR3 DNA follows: TGTGCCAGTCAAGGGGGTTCCTATGGCTACACCTTC. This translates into CASQGGSYGYTF.

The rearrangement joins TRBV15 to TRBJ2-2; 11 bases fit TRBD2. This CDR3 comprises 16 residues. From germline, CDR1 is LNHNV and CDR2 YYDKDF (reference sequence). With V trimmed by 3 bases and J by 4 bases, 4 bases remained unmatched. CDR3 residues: CATSRGLAEGTGELFF. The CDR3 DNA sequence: TGTGCCACCAGCAGGGGACTAGCGGAGGGCACCGGGGAGCTGTTTTTT.

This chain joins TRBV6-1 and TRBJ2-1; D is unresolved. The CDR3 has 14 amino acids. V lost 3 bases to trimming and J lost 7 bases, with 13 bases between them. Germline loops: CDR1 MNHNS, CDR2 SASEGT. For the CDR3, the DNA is TGTGCCAGCAGTGATACTCTGGGCGTAAATGAGCAGTTCTTC. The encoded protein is CASSDTLGVNEQFF.

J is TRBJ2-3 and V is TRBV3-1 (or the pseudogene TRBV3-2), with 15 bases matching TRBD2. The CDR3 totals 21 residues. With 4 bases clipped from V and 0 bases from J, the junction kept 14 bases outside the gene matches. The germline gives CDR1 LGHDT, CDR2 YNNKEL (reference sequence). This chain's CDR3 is CASSPEPGLAGGSASTDTQYF. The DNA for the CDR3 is TGTGCCAGCAGCCCAGAACCGGGACTAGCGGGGGGTTCCGCGAGCACAGATACGCAGTATTTT.

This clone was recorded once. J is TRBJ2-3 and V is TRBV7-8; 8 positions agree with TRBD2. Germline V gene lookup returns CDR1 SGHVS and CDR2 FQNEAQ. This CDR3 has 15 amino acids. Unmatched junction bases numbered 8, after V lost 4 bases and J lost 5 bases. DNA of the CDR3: TGTGCCAGCAGCTCGGGCGCGGGGGGTAGAGATACGCAGTATTTT. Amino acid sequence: CASSSGAGGRDTQYF.

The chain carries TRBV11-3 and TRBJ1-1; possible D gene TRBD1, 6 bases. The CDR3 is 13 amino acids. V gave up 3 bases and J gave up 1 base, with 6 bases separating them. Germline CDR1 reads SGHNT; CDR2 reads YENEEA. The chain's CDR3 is CASSLDRNTEAFF. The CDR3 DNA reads TGTGCCAGCAGCTTGGACAGGAACACTGAAGCTTTCTTT.

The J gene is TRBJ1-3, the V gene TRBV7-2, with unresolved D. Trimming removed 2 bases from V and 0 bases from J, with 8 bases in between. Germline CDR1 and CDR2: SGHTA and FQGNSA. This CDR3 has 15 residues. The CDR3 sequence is CASSLRRSSGNTIYF. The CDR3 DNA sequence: TGTGCCAGCAGCTTAAGAAGGAGCTCTGGAAACACCATATATTTT. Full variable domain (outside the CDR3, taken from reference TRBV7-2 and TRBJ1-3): GAGVSQSPSNKVTEKGKDVELRCDPISGHTALYWYRQSLGQGLEFLIYFQGNSAPDKSGLPSDRFSAERTGGSVSTLTIQRTQQEDSAVYLCASSLRRSSGNTIYFGEGSWLTVV.

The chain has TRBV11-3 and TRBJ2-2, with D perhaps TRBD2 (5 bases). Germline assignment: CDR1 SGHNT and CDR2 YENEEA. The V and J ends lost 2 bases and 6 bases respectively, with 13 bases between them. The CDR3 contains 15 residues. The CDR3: CASSLTSGPPGELFF. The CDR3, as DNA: TGTGCCAGCAGCTTAACTAGTGGGCCCCCCGGGGAGCTGTTTTTT.

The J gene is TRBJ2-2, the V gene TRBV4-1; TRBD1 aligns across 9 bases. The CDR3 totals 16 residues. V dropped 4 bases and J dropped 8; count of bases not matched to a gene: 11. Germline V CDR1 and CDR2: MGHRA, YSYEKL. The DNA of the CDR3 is TGCGCCAGCAGCCTCAGAAGGGACAGGGTCTTGGGGGAGCTGTTTTTT. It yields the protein CASSLRRDRVLGELFF.

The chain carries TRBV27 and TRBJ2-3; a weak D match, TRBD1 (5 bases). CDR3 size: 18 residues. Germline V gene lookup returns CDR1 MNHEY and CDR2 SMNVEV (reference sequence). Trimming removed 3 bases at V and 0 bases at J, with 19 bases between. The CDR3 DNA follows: TGTGCCAGCAGTTTCCTACCCCCAGGACACACTAGCACAGATACGCAGTATTTT. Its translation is CASSFLPPGHTSTDTQYF.

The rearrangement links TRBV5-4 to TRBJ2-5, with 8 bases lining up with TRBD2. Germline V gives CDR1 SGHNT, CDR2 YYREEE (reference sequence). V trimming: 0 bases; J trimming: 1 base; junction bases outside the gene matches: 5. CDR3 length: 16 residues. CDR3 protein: CASSLEARGAQETQYF. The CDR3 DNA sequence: TGTGCCAGCAGCTTGGAAGCGCGGGGGGCCCAAGAGACCCAGTACTTC.

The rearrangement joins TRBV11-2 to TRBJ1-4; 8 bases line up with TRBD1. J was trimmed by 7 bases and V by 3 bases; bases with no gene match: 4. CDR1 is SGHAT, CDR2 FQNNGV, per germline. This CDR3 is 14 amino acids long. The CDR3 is CASSLYRGVEKLFF. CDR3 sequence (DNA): TGTGCCAGCAGCTTGTACAGGGGGGTTGAAAAACTGTTTTTT.

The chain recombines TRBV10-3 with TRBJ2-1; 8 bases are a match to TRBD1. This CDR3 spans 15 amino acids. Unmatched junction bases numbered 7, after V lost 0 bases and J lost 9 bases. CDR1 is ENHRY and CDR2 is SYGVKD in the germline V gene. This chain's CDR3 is CAISESRTGSAEQFF. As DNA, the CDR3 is TGTGCCATCAGTGAGTCTAGGACAGGGAGTGCTGAGCAGTTCTTC.

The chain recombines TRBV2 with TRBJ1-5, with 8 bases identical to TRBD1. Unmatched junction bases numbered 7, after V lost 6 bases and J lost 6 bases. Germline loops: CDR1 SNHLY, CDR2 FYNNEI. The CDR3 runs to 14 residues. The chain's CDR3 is CASSRTGNGQPQHF. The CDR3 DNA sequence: TGTGCCAGCAGCCGGACAGGGAACGGTCAGCCCCAGCATTTT.

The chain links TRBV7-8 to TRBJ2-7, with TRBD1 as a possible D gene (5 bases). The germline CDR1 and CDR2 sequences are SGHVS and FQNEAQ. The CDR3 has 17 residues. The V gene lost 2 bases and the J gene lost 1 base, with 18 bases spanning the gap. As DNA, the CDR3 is TGTGCCAGCAGCTTATCCCTATCAGGGTATGGGTCCTACGAGCAGTACTTC. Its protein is CASSLSLSGYGSYEQYF.

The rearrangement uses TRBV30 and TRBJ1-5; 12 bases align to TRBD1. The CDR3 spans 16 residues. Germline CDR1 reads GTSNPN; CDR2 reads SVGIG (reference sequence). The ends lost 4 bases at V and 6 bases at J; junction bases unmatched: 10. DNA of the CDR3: TGTGCCTGGAAGAGAGCGGGACAGGGGGCAGGTCAGCCCCAGCATTTT. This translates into CAWKRAGQGAGQPQHF.

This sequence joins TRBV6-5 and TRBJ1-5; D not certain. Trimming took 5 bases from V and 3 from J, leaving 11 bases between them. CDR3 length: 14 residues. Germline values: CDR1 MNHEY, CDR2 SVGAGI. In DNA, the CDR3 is TGTGCCAGCAGTCCTAGACGGAACAATCAGCCCCAGCATTTT. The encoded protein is CASSPRRNNQPQHF.

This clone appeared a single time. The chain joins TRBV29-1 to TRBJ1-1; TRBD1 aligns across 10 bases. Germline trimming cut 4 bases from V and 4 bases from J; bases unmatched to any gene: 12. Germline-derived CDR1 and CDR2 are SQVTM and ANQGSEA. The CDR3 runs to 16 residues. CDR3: CSVAIRGQGMGTEAFF. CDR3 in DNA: TGCAGCGTTGCTATCCGGGGACAGGGGATGGGCACTGAAGCTTTCTTT.

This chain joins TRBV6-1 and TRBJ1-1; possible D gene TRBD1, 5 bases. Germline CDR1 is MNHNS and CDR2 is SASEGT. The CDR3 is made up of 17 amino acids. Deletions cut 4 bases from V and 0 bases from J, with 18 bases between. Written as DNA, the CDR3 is TGTGCCAGCAGTGTCGGAGACAGTCTCTATATGAACACTGAAGCTTTCTTT. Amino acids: CASSVGDSLYMNTEAFF.

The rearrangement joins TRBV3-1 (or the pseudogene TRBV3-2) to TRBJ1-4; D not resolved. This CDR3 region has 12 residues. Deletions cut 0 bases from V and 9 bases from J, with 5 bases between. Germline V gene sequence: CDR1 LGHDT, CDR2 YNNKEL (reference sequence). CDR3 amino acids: CASSQDRKKLFF. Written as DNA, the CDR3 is TGTGCCAGCAGCCAAGACAGGAAAAAACTGTTTTTT.

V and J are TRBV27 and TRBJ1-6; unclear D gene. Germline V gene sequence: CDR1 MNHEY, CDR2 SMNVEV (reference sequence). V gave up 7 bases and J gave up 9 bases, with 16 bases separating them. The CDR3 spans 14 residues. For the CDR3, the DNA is TGTGCCAGCACCTCCGGGATAACACCTTCACCCCTCCACTTT. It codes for CASTSGITPSPLHF.

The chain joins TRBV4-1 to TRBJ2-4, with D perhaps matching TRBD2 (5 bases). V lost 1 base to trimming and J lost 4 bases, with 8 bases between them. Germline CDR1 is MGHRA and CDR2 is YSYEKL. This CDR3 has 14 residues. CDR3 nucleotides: TGCGCCAGCAGCCAAGTACCGGGGAAAAACATTCAGTACTTC. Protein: CASSQVPGKNIQYF.